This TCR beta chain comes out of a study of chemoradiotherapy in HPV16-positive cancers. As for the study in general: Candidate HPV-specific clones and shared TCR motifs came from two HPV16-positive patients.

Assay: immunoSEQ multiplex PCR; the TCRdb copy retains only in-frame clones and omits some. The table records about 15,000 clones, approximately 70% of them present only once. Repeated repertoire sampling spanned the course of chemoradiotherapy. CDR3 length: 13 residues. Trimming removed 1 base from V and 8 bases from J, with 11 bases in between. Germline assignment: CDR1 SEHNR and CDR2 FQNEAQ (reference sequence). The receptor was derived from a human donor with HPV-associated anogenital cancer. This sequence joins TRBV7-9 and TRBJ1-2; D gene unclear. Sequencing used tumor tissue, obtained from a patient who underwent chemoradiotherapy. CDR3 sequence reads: CASSLDPGGGYTF. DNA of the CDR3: TGTGCCAGCAGCTTAGATCCAGGCGGGGGCTACACCTTC.